The clone carrying this T cell receptor beta chain was recorded at least ten times. Its matching antigen is unknown. V was pared by 5 bases and J by 3 bases, with 5 bases of the junction left unmatched. Germline V gene lookup returns CDR1 DFQATT and CDR2 SNEGSKA (reference sequence). The CDR3 is made up of 14 amino acids. The data are from a study of response to subunit inactivated influenza vaccine. Study outcomes and limitations: That few new T cells are recruited by each seasonal influenza vaccination was the authors' suggestion.

TCRdb independently ran MiXCR on the RT-PCR reads; one entry per CDR3 protein. The sample has around 580,000 distinct CDR3 sequences, 14% seen once. The chain employs TRBV20-1 and TRBJ2-7; TRBD2 aligns across 12 bases. This sequence was found in a man aged 50 or older who received an inactivated influenza vaccine. Sequences were derived from PBMCs from blood, sampled roughly 12 days after vaccination. The CDR3 loop reads CSAHRLAGDYEQYF. The CDR3 bases are TGCAGTGCTCATAGACTAGCGGGGGACTACGAGCAGTACTTC.